This T cell receptor beta chain was retrieved from a study of T cells in tuberculosis. Sorting used thawed, overnight-rested PBMC stained with anti-CD3, a viability dye and GMM-loaded CD1B tetramer. The CD1B tetramers carried C32 glucose monomycolate purified from Rhodococcus equi. Tetramer-negative cells, 75,000 to 100,000 per donor, were also sorted. Assay used: immunoSEQ multiplex PCR; TCRdb lists only in-frame clones, some missing. There are nearly 60,000 clones in the sample; approximately 91% occur only once, and 20% to 25% lies in the top ten. CDR1 is SEHNR, CDR2 FQNEAQ, per germline (reference sequence). The CDR3 runs 15 residues. V was pared by 6 bases and J by 2 bases, with 13 bases between. This clone has a handful of counts.

The chain carries TRBV7-9 and TRBJ1-4; unclear D gene. The sample was CD1b-GMM tetramer-negative cells sorted from PBMCs. This clonotype was sampled from an adult woman with latent tuberculosis. The CDR3 protein is CASRSIQETNEKLFF. CDR3 DNA sequence: TGTGCCAGCAGGTCCATTCAAGAGACTAATGAAAAACTGTTTTTT.